A single sample gave rise to the 17 T cell receptor beta chains below, sequenced in a study of cytomegalovirus exposure and HLA in healthy donors. 60 Vbeta and 13 Jbeta primers were used in PCR. Clones were read by immunoSEQ multiplex PCR, and TCRdb kept only the in-frame ones, dropping some. The sample lists about 160,000 clones, approximately 84% occurring once. Sequenced sample: PBMCs. Receptors were obtained from a man aged 25-45 years in good health and CMV-seronegative.

The chain combines TRBV5-5 with TRBJ2-7, with D unclear. This CDR3 contains 11 residues. The germline V gene has CDR1 SGHKS and CDR2 YYEKEE (reference sequence). Deletions cut 4 bases from V and 6 bases from J, with 8 bases between. CDR3 in amino acids: CASSPFSEQYF. CDR3 in DNA: TGTGCCAGCAGCCCTTTCTCCGAGCAGTACTTC.

The chain carries TRBV6-1 and TRBJ2-3; TRBD1 matches 9 bases. The germline V gene encodes CDR1 MNHNS and CDR2 SASEGT. V shed 6 bases, J shed 4 bases, and the junction held 5 bases outside the gene matches. This CDR3 comprises 14 residues. The CDR3 DNA sequence: TGTGCCAGCAGCCTTGGACAGGGGCCAGATACGCAGTATTTT. Encoded protein: CASSLGQGPDTQYF.

The genes are TRBV6-1 and TRBJ2-1; D gene unclear. The CDR3 is 16 residues long. V was clipped by 2 bases and J by 0 bases, with 11 bases between them. Germline CDR1 MNHNS, CDR2 SASEGT. CDR3: CASSERNRISYNEQFF. DNA for the CDR3: TGTGCCAGCAGTGAACGGAACAGAATCTCCTACAATGAGCAGTTCTTC.

This clone was detected a few times. The V and J genes are TRBV6-1 and TRBJ2-1, with a tentative D call TRBD1 (5 bases). The germline CDR1 and CDR2 sequences are MNHNS and SASEGT. Trimming removed 2 bases from V and 2 bases from J, with 10 bases in between. The CDR3 runs to 15 residues. This chain's CDR3 is CASSERWGAYNEQFF. The CDR3 coding sequence is TGTGCCAGCAGTGAAAGGTGGGGCGCCTACAATGAGCAGTTCTTC.

The chain has TRBV7-6 and TRBJ2-1; TRBD2 aligns across 10 bases. With 2 bases clipped from V and 5 bases from J, the junction kept 6 bases outside the gene matches. Germline lookup yields CDR1 SGHVS and CDR2 FNYEAQ. The CDR3 is 16 residues long. DNA of the CDR3: TGTGCCAGCAGCTTATGGGCTAGCGGGAGCCACAATGAGCAGTTCTTC. This translates into CASSLWASGSHNEQFF.

J is TRBJ2-5 and V is TRBV15; 16 bases are a match to TRBD2. The J call may be in error: the DNA end matches TRBJ2-7 better. The CDR3 loop spans 18 amino acids. Per germline, CDR1 LNHNV and CDR2 YYDKDF (reference sequence). The CDR3 nucleotides read TGTGCCACCAGCAGAGGGGGACTAGCGGGAGGGGGACCTGGCGAGCAGTACTTC. It specifies CATSRGGLAGGGPGEQYF.

This rearrangement joins TRBV27 to TRBJ2-6; TRBD2 matches at 7 bases. This CDR3 comprises 14 residues. J was trimmed by 9 bases and V by 2 bases; bases with no gene match: 4. Germline CDR1 is MNHEY and CDR2 is SMNVEV (reference sequence). The CDR3 protein is CASSLGRVGNVLTF. CDR3 DNA: TGTGCCAGCAGTTTAGGGAGGGTTGGCAACGTCCTGACTTTC. The full variable domain, completed using reference TRBV27 and TRBJ2-6, is EAQVTQNPRYLITVTGKKLTVTCSQNMNHEYMSWYRQDPGLGLRQIYYSMNVEVTDKGDVPEGYKVSRKEKRNFPLILESPSPNQTSLYFCASSLGRVGNVLTFGAGSRLTVL.

The chain uses TRBV7-3 and TRBJ1-2; D is ambiguous. Germline V gene lookup returns CDR1 SGHTA and CDR2 FQGTGA. The V gene lost 0 bases and the J gene lost 7 bases, with 21 bases spanning the gap. The CDR3 has 17 residues. The CDR3 region is CASSLTGPEGSWGGYTF. The CDR3, as DNA: TGTGCCAGCAGCTTAACTGGACCTGAGGGCTCGTGGGGTGGCTACACCTTC.

The chain links TRBV19 to TRBJ2-3; 11 bases line up with TRBD2. The V segment lost 2 bases and the J segment 4 bases; nucleotides outside the gene matches: 5. This CDR3 comprises 16 residues. Germline loops: CDR1 LNHDA, CDR2 SQIVND (reference sequence). DNA of the CDR3: TGTGCCAGTAGTATATGGGGTAGCGGGGGGGCAGATACGCAGTATTTT. It translates to CASSIWGSGGADTQYF.

The V gene is TRBV29-1, the J gene TRBJ2-1; 8 nucleotides match TRBD2. Germline loops: CDR1 SQVTM, CDR2 ANQGSEA. This CDR3 spans 12 amino acids. The junction had 7 bases not matched to a gene; V was cut back by 7 bases and J by 8 bases. In DNA, the CDR3 is TGCAGCGCCGGGACTAGGCGGGATGAGCAGTTCTTC. Its translation: CSAGTRRDEQFF.

Here the CDR3 reads CASSLDTTYEQYF. In DNA form, the CDR3 reads TGTGCCAGCAGCTTGGACACAACCTACGAGCAGTACTTC. The chain recombines TRBV11-3 with TRBJ2-7, with a possible D match to TRBD1 (5 bases). V lost 3 bases and J 2 bases, leaving 8 bases between the germline ends. This CDR3 contains 13 residues. The germline V gene encodes CDR1 SGHNT and CDR2 YENEEA.

V and J are TRBV6-6 and TRBJ2-1, with 10 bases lining up with TRBD2. The CDR3 contains 15 residues. Germline-derived CDR1 and CDR2 are MNHNY and SVGAGI (reference sequence). The V and J ends lost 6 bases and 7 bases, in that order; junction bases with no gene match: 9. The CDR3 region has the DNA TGTGCCAGCAGGCCGTTAAGCGGGAGGGCTAATGAGCAGTTCTTC. Amino acids: CASRPLSGRANEQFF.

This chain links TRBV12-5 with TRBJ1-2; D is uncertain. The CDR3 runs 13 residues. The ends were cut back, 3 bases at V and 7 bases at J, with 12 bases in the middle. In germline, CDR1 is LGHNT, CDR2 FRNRAP. CDR3 nucleotides: TGTGCTAGTGGTTTAGGCACAGAGCCTGGCTACACCTTC. This codes for CASGLGTEPGYTF.

The chain couples TRBV6-5 to TRBJ2-7; 10 bases agree with TRBD2. The CDR3 is 13 residues long. V lost 4 bases and J lost 3; bases outside the gene matches: 0. Germline CDR1 is MNHEY and CDR2 is SVGAGI. For the CDR3, the DNA is TGTGCCAGCAGTTGGACTAGCGGCTACGAGCAGTACTTC. It specifies CASSWTSGYEQYF.

The chain recombines TRBV19 with TRBJ1-5, with 9 bases matching TRBD1. From germline, CDR1 is LNHDA and CDR2 SQIVND (reference sequence). The V gene end was trimmed by 6 bases and the J gene end by 0 bases; junction bases not matched to a gene: 6. The length of the CDR3 is 16 residues. The CDR3 sequence is CASSRAGQGSNQPQHF. In DNA, the CDR3 is TGTGCCAGTAGCCGCGCGGGACAGGGTAGCAATCAGCCCCAGCATTTT.

The chain employs TRBV27 and TRBJ1-2, with D tentatively TRBD1 (6 bases). There are 15 residues in the CDR3. Trimming cost V 6 bases and J 3 bases, with 17 bases left between them. The germline gives CDR1 MNHEY, CDR2 SMNVEV (reference sequence). CDR3 loop: CASRGETKGDYGYTF. CDR3 DNA: TGTGCCAGCAGGGGGGAGACCAAGGGGGACTATGGCTACACCTTC.

The chain joins TRBV4-3 to TRBJ1-1, with unresolved D. Germline CDR1 reads LGHNA; CDR2 reads YSLEER. The CDR3 sequence is 13 residues long. V shed 2 bases and J shed 2 bases, with 6 bases lying between them. CDR3 in amino acids: CASSQKSNTEAFF. CDR3 DNA sequence: TGCGCCAGCAGCCAAAAATCAAACACTGAAGCTTTCTTT.